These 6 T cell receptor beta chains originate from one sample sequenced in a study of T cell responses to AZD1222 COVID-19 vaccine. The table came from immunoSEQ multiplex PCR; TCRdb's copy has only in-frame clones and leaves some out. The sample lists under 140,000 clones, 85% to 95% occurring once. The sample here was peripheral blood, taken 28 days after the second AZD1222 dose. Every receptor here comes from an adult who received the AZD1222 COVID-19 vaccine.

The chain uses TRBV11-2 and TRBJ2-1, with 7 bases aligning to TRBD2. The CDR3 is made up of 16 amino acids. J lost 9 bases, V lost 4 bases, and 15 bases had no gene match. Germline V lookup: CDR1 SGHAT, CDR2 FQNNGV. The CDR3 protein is CASSSGGRAGFSEQFF. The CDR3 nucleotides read TGTGCCAGCAGCTCGGGGGGACGTGCGGGGTTCAGTGAGCAGTTCTTC. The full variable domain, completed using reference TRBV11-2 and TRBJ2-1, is EAGVAQSPRYKIIEKRQSVAFWCNPISGHATLYWYQQILGQGPKLLIQFQNNGVVDDSQLPKDRFSAERLKGVDSTLKIQPAKLEDSAVYLCASSSGGRAGFSEQFFGPGTRLTVL.

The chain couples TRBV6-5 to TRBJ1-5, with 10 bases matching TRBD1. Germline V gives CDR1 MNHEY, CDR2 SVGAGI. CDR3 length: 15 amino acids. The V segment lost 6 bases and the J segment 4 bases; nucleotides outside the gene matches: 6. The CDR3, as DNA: TGTGCCAGCAGCGACCCGGGACAGGGGAATCAGCCCCAGCATTTT. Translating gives CASSDPGQGNQPQHF.

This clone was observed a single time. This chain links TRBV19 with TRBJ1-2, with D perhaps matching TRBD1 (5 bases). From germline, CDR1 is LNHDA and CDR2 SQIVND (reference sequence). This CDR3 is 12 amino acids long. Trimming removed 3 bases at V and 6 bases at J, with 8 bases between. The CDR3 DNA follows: TGTGCCAGTAGTATTGGCAGGGATGGCTACACCTTC. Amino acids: CASSIGRDGYTF.

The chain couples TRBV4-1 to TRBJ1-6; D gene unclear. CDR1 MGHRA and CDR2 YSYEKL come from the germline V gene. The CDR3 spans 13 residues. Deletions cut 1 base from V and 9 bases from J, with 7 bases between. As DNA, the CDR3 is TGCGCCAGCAGCCAAGGAGAGGGTTCACCCCTCCACTTT. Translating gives CASSQGEGSPLHF.

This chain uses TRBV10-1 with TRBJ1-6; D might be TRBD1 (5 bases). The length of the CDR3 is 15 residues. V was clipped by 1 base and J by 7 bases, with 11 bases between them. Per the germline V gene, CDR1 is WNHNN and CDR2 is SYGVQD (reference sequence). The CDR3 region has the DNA TGCGCCAGCAGTGAGTACCGGGACGGAAATTCACCCCTCCACTTT. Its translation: CASSEYRDGNSPLHF.

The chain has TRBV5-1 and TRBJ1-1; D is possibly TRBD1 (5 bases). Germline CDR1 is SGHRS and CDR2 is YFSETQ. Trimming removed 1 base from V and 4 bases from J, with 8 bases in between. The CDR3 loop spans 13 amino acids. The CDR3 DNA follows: TGCGCCAGCAGCTTGAATCAGGGCACTGAAGCTTTCTTT. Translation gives CASSLNQGTEAFF. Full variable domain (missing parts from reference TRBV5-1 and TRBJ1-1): KAGVTQTPRYLIKTRGQQVTLSCSPISGHRSVSWYQQTPGQGLQFLFEYFSETQRNKGNFPGRFSGRQFSNSRSEMNVSTLELGDSALYLCASSLNQGTEAFFGQGTRLTVV.